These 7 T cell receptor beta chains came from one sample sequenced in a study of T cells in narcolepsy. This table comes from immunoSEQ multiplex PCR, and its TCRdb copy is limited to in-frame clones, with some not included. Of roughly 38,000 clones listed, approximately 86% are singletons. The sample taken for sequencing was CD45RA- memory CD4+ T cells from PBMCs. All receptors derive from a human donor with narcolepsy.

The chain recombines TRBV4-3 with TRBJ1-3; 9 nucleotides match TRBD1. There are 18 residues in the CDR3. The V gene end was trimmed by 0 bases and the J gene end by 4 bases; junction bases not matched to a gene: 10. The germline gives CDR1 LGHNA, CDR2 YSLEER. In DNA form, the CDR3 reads TGCGCCAGCAGCCAAGATTTGCCGCGGACAGGGGACGGAAACACCATATATTTT. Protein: CASSQDLPRTGDGNTIYF.

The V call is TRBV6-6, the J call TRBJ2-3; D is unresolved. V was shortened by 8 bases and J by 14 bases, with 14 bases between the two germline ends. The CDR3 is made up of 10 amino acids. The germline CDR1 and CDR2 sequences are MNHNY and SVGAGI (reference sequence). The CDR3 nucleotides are TGTGCCAGCCGAACGATCCATATGTATTTT. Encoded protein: CASRTIHMYF.

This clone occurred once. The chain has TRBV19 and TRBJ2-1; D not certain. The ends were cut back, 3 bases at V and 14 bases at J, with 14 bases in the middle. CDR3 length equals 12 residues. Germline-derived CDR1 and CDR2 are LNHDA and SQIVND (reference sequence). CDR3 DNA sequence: TGTGCCAGTAGTATGGGCGAGTCCTGGAAGTTCTTC. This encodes CASSMGESWKFF.

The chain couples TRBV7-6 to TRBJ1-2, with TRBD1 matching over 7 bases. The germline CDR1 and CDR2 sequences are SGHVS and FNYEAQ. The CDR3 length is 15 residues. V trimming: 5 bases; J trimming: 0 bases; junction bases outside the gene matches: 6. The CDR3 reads CASSPRQGANYGYTF. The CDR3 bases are TGTGCCAGCAGCCCTCGACAGGGAGCTAACTATGGCTACACCTTC.

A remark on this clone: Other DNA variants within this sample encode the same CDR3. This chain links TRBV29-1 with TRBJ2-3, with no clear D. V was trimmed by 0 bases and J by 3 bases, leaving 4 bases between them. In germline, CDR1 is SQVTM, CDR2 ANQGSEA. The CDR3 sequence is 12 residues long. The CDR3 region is CSVEEGTDTQYF. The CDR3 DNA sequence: TGCAGCGTTGAAGAAGGAACAGATACGCAGTATTTT.

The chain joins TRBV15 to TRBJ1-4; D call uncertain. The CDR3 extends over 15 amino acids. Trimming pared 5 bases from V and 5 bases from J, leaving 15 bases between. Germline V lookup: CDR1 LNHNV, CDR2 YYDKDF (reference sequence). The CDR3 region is CATSAGLAANEKLFF. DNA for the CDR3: TGTGCCACCAGCGCAGGACTGGCCGCAAATGAAAAACTGTTTTTT.

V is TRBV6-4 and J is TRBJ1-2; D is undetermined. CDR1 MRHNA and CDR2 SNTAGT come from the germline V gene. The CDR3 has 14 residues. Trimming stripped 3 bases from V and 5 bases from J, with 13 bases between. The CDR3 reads CASSEGSFGYGYTF. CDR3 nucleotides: TGTGCCAGCAGTGAGGGGTCGTTCGGATATGGCTACACCTTC.